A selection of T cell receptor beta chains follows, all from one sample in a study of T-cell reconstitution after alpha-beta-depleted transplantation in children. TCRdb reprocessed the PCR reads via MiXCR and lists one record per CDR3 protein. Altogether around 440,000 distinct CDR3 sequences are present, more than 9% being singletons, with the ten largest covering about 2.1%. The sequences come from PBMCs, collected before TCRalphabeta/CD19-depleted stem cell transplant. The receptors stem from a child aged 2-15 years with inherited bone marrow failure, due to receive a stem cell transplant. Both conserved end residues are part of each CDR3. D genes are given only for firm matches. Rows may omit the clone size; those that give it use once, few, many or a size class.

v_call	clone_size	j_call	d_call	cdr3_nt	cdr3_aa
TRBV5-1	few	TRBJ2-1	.	TGCGCCAGCAGCTTCACCGTTTGGGACGGCCGAGGGCAGCAGTTCTTC	CASSFTVWDGRGQQFF
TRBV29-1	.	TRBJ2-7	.	TGCAGCGTTGGCACGACCCCCTACGAGCAGTACTTC	CSVGTTPYEQYF
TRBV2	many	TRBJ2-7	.	TGTGCCAGCGGGAAGGGCAGCTCCTACGAGCAGTACTTC	CASGKGSSYEQYF
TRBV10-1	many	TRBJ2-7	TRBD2	TGCGCCAGCAGCGCGGGACTAGCGGGATACGAGCAGTACTTC	CASSAGLAGYEQYF
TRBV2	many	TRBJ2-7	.	TGTGCCAGCAGTGAATCAGCCTACGAGCAGTACTTC	CASSESAYEQYF
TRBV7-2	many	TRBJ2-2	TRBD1	TGTGCCAGCAGCCGAGACAGGGGACGGATCACCGGGGAGCTGTTTTTT	CASSRDRGRITGELFF
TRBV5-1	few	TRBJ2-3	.	TGCGCCAGCAGCTTAGGGGACCCTTTGTCCACAGATACGCAGTATTTT	CASSLGDPLSTDTQYF
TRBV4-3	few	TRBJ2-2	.	TGCGCCAGCAGCACTATCACCGGGGAGCTGTTTTTT	CASSTITGELFF
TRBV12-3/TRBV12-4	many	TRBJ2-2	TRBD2	TGTGCCAGCAGTCGGGGACGGACTAGCGGGACCGGGGAGCTGTTTTTT	CASSRGRTSGTGELFF
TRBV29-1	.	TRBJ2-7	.	TGCAGCGGGAGAACAGGGAGCACCTACGAGCAGTACTTC	CSGRTGSTYEQYF
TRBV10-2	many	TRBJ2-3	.	TGCGCCAGCAGGAGGGATAATACGCAGTATTTT	CASRRDNTQYF
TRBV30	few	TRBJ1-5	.	TGTGCCTGGAGTGTTGGGACACATAGCAATCAGCCCCAGCATTTT	CAWSVGTHSNQPQHF
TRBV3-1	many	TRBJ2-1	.	TGTGCCAGCAGCCAAGAACTCTGGGCGTCCTACAATGAGCAGTTCTTC	CASSQELWASYNEQFF
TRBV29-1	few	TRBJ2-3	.	TGCAGCGTAGGTCCAGGGGCCTTAATGGATACGCAGTATTTT	CSVGPGALMDTQYF
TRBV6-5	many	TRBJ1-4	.	TGTGCCAGCCGCAGGGACCCCTTCGCTGAAAAACTGTTTTTT	CASRRDPFAEKLFF
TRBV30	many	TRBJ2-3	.	TGTGCCTGGAGTCGGCAGAGCCCAGATACGCAGTATTTT	CAWSRQSPDTQYF
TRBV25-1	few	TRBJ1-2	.	TGTGCCAGCAGTAAATTACGGGACTATGGCTACACCTTC	CASSKLRDYGYTF
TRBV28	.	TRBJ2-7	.	TGTGCCAGCAGTCTTAATCGACAAGGCGAGCAGTACTTC	CASSLNRQGEQYF
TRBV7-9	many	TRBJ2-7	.	TGTGCCAGCAGCTTACCTGGACACCCGAAACTCCACGAGCAGTACTTC	CASSLPGHPKLHEQYF
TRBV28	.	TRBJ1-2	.	TGTGCCAGCAGTTGGGCCCTTGGCTACACCTTC	CASSWALGYTF
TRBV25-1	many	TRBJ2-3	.	TGTGCCAGCAGTGAAGGGAACACAGATACGCAGTATTTT	CASSEGNTDTQYF
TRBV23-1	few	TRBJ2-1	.	TGCGCCATCCTAACTAAGAGCTCCTACAATGAGCAGTTCTTC	CAILTKSSYNEQFF
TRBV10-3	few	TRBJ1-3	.	TGTGCCATCAGTGACCTGGAATCTGGAAACACCATATATTTT	CAISDLESGNTIYF
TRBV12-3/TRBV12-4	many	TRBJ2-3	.	TGTGCCAGCAGTTTCGGGCCTATAATCTCAGATACGCAGTATTTT	CASSFGPIISDTQYF